This T cell receptor beta chain was sequenced for a study of regulatory T cells in long-lasting Graves disease. Whole-study findings and limits: The study found lower TCR diversity in persistent Graves' patients than in newly diagnosed ones.

Time point specified: newly diagnosed GD, antithyroid drugs for less than 3 months. TCR sequences were obtained from RNA taken from PBMCs. HTBI primers from iRepertoire and Arm-PCR of CDR3 regions yielded the TCR beta libraries. TCRdb recomputed calls from the multiplex PCR reads with MiXCR, one row per CDR3 protein. There are approximately 540,000 distinct CDR3 sequences in the sample; around 12% occur only once, and approximately 9.6% lies in the top ten. The CDR3 is 14 residues long. Trimming took off 9 bases at V and 8 bases at J, with 19 bases between the two ends. Germline-derived CDR1 and CDR2 are LNHDA and SQIVND (reference sequence). This clonotype was seen at least ten times. Its antigen is currently unknown. This sample was also put to use in a study of T cells in Graves' hyperthyroidism and ophthalmopathy. That source reports: It was a median around seven months before onset that the model predicted ophthalmopathy.

The chain couples TRBV19 to TRBJ1-4, with D maybe TRBD1 (5 bases). Specimen: peripheral blood mononuclear cells (PBMCs), collected at new diagnosis, from a patient treated with antithyroid drugs. This sequence originates from a woman aged 25-40 years with Graves disease. The CDR3 loop is CASLHRYGEEKLFF. For the CDR3, the DNA is TGTGCCAGCCTCCACAGGTATGGCGAAGAAAAACTGTTTTTT.